Presented here are 25 T cell receptor beta chains from one specimen sequenced in a study of T cells after yellow fever vaccination. A single record per CDR3 protein comes from TCRdb applying MiXCR to the 5' RACE reads. The sample carries approximately 130,000 distinct CDR3 sequences, approximately 16% recorded once. The material was CD8+ T cells sorted from PBMCs, obtained 5 days after the yellow fever booster vaccination. Receptors originate from a man between 18 and 35 years old who received the YFV17D yellow fever vaccine.

The rearrangement links TRBV7-8 to TRBJ2-1; 7 bases fit TRBD1. The J segment lost 9 bases and the V segment lost 4 bases, leaving 9 bases of the junction unmatched. The CDR3 has 14 residues. Per germline, CDR1 SGHVS and CDR2 FQNEAQ. The CDR3 sequence is CASSSTRGPGEQFF. The CDR3 DNA reads TGTGCCAGCAGCTCAACTAGGGGGCCTGGTGAGCAGTTCTTC.

This clonotype was detected only a few times. The chain uses TRBV24-1 and TRBJ2-1; D is uncertain. Trimming left V 3 bases short and J 6 bases short, with 8 bases between. The CDR3 is made up of 13 amino acids. Germline CDR1 is KGHDR and CDR2 is SFDVKD. The CDR3 spells CATSDLSGNEQFF. The CDR3 DNA sequence: TGTGCCACCAGTGATCTTTCGGGCAATGAGCAGTTCTTC.

This clonotype was observed a handful of times. V is TRBV12-3 or TRBV12-4 and J is TRBJ2-1; D gene ambiguous. The ends were cut back, 3 bases at V and 5 bases at J, with 14 bases in the middle. This CDR3 region has 15 residues. CDR3 nucleotides: TGTGCCAGCAGTTTCATCCCTCGACTCGACAATGAGCAGTTCTTC. Translating gives CASSFIPRLDNEQFF.

The V call is TRBV5-1, the J call TRBJ1-2, with D maybe TRBD1 (6 bases). Germline CDR1 is SGHRS and CDR2 is YFSETQ. Trimming took 5 bases from V and 2 from J, leaving 10 bases between them. CDR3 length equals 13 residues. CDR3 protein: CASRPTGNYGYTF. In DNA, the CDR3 is TGCGCCAGCAGACCAACAGGGAACTATGGCTACACCTTC.

This clonotype has more than one count but fewer than ten. The chain is built from TRBV7-3 and TRBJ2-5, with 12 positions matching TRBD2. The V segment lost 5 bases and the J segment 2 bases; nucleotides outside the gene matches: 3. Per the germline V gene, CDR1 is SGHTA and CDR2 is FQGTGA. This CDR3 has 15 amino acids. The CDR3 is CASSALAGGQETQYF. DNA for the CDR3: TGTGCCAGCAGCGCCCTAGCGGGGGGGCAAGAGACCCAGTACTTC.

The chain combines TRBV20-1 with TRBJ2-7; 8 positions agree with TRBD1. Germline trimming cut 5 bases from V and 2 bases from J; bases unmatched to any gene: 8. Germline CDR1 reads DFQATT; CDR2 reads SNEGSKA (reference sequence). This CDR3 has 14 amino acids. In DNA form, the CDR3 reads TGCAGTGCTTTGGACAGGGCTCTCCCCTACGAGCAGTACTTC. Translating gives CSALDRALPYEQYF.

This clonotype has only a few counts. The genes are TRBV7-9 and TRBJ2-2; D is ambiguous. Germline V gene lookup returns CDR1 SEHNR and CDR2 FQNEAQ (reference sequence). The CDR3 contains 15 residues. V was clipped by 1 base and J by 2 bases, with 8 bases between them. The CDR3 DNA is TGTGCCAGCAGCTTAGTCGTGACAAACACCGGGGAGCTGTTTTTT. The encoded protein is CASSLVVTNTGELFF.

This clonotype occurred once. This chain links TRBV7-9 with TRBJ1-1; perhaps TRBD1 as D (5 bases). Germline V lookup: CDR1 SEHNR, CDR2 FQNEAQ (reference sequence). This CDR3 is built from 15 residues. V gave up 3 bases and J gave up 9 bases, with 20 bases separating them. CDR3: CASSLTLLGGRQAFF. The CDR3, as DNA: TGTGCCAGCAGCTTGACCTTATTGGGGGGTCGTCAAGCTTTCTTT. Drawing the rest from reference TRBV7-9 and TRBJ1-1, the complete variable domain is DTGVSQNPRHKITKRGQNVTFRCDPISEHNRLYWYRQTLGQGPEFLTYFQNEAQLEKSRLLSDRFSAERPKGSFSTLEIQRTEQGDSAMYLCASSLTLLGGRQAFFGQGTRLTVV.

This chain uses TRBV4-2 with TRBJ2-1; TRBD2 might be the D (5 bases). The CDR3 contains 16 residues. From germline, CDR1 is LGHNA and CDR2 YNFKEQ. Trimming cost V 0 bases and J 2 bases, with 11 bases left between them. The CDR3 reads CASSQESGSAYNEQFF. The CDR3 DNA is TGTGCCAGCAGCCAAGAATCGGGGTCCGCCTACAATGAGCAGTTCTTC.

This clonotype was counted only a few times. This chain links TRBV20-1 with TRBJ2-3; D may be TRBD1 or TRBD2 (6 bases each). Germline V gene lookup returns CDR1 DFQATT and CDR2 SNEGSKA (reference sequence). The CDR3 extends over 15 amino acids. The V gene lost 6 bases and the J gene lost 2 bases, with 18 bases spanning the gap. The chain's CDR3 is CSAPNVRGPTDTQYF. The CDR3 nucleotides are TGCAGTGCCCCGAACGTCCGGGGGCCCACAGATACGCAGTATTTT.

The chain recombines TRBV7-6 with TRBJ1-2, with D perhaps TRBD1 (5 bases). Germline V lookup: CDR1 SGHVS, CDR2 FNYEAQ. This CDR3 is built from 15 residues. Trimming removed 2 bases from V and 4 bases from J, with 14 bases in between. CDR3 DNA sequence: TGTGCCAGCAGCTTAAGGGGCCTTCCCTCCTATGGCTACACCTTC. The encoded protein is CASSLRGLPSYGYTF. Combining the CDR3 with reference TRBV7-6 and TRBJ1-2 gives the whole variable domain GAGVSQSPRYKVTKRGQDVALRCDPISGHVSLYWYRQALGQGPEFLTYFNYEAQQDKSGLPNDRFSAERPEGSISTLTIQRTEQRDSAMYRCASSLRGLPSYGYTFGSGTRLTVV.

This clonotype turned up a few times. J is TRBJ2-1 and V is TRBV7-9; the D gene is possibly TRBD2 (6 bases). Between the trimmed V and J ends, which lost 4 bases and 8 bases, there was a span of 21 bases. The CDR3 covers 16 residues. Germline V lookup: CDR1 SEHNR, CDR2 FQNEAQ (reference sequence). The CDR3 sequence is CASSSPSVGTPHEQFF. CDR3 DNA: TGTGCCAGCAGCTCCCCCTCGGTTGGGACTCCACATGAGCAGTTCTTC. Combining the CDR3 with reference TRBV7-9 and TRBJ2-1 gives the whole variable domain DTGVSQNPRHKITKRGQNVTFRCDPISEHNRLYWYRQTLGQGPEFLTYFQNEAQLEKSRLLSDRFSAERPKGSFSTLEIQRTEQGDSAMYLCASSSPSVGTPHEQFFGPGTRLTVL.

The gene calls are TRBV9 and TRBJ2-7; 7 nucleotides match TRBD2. The junction had 9 bases not matched to a gene; V was cut back by 4 bases and J by 5 bases. Germline values: CDR1 SGDLS, CDR2 YYNGEE. The CDR3 spans 14 residues. The CDR3 here is CASSPGGGTDEQYF. The CDR3 bases are TGTGCCAGCAGCCCTGGGGGGGGGACCGACGAGCAGTACTTC.

The chain recombines TRBV7-6 with TRBJ2-2; D remains ambiguous. The germline V gene encodes CDR1 SGHVS and CDR2 FNYEAQ. The germline V and J ends were trimmed by 4 bases and 0 bases, with 18 bases remaining between them. The CDR3 covers 18 residues. CDR3 region: CASSSLPKEGPNTGELFF. The CDR3 nucleotides are TGTGCCAGCAGCTCCCTCCCCAAGGAAGGGCCGAACACCGGGGAGCTGTTTTTT.

This clonotype was seen only a few times. The chain has TRBV6-5 and TRBJ2-5; D is perhaps TRBD2 (5 bases). V lost 6 bases and J 4 bases, leaving 30 bases between the germline ends. This CDR3 is built from 19 residues. Germline V gene sequence: CDR1 MNHEY, CDR2 SVGAGI. The chain's CDR3 is CASRSSYFPGVRGIETQYF. The CDR3, as DNA: TGTGCCAGCAGGTCCTCATACTTTCCTGGGGTACGAGGGATAGAGACCCAGTACTTC.

This clonotype was recorded at least ten times. CDR3 DNA sequence: TGTGCCAGCAGCCCTTGGACAGGGAGCACAGATACGCAGTATTTT. Amino acid sequence: CASSPWTGSTDTQYF. J is TRBJ2-3 and V is TRBV7-2, with 8 bases fitting TRBD1. The junction had 4 bases not matched to a gene; V was cut back by 5 bases and J by 0 bases. This CDR3 comprises 15 residues. Germline values: CDR1 SGHTA, CDR2 FQGNSA.

This clonotype was found a few times. The chain uses TRBV4-1 and TRBJ1-1; the D gene is possibly TRBD1 (6 bases). The germline CDR1 and CDR2 sequences are MGHRA and YSYEKL. The CDR3 consists of 16 residues. The V end was cut by 3 bases, the J end by 0 bases, with 14 bases between. The CDR3 DNA is TGCGCCAGCAGCCACCACAGGGCTAGTATGAACACTGAAGCTTTCTTT. Amino acid sequence: CASSHHRASMNTEAFF.

This clonotype has more than one count but fewer than ten. The chain employs TRBV14 and TRBJ2-5; D may be TRBD2 (5 bases). The CDR3 extends over 15 amino acids. CDR1 SGHDN and CDR2 FVKESK come from the germline V gene. Trimming removed 0 bases from V and 1 base from J, with 9 bases in between. The CDR3 region has the DNA TGTGCCAGCAGCCAAGATATCGGACTCCAAGAGACCCAGTACTTC. This encodes CASSQDIGLQETQYF.

This clonotype was picked up a small number of times. This chain links TRBV6-5 with TRBJ2-2, with D perhaps TRBD1 (6 bases). Trimming took 5 bases from V and 1 from J, leaving 17 bases between them. The CDR3 sequence is 17 residues long. Germline CDR1 reads MNHEY; CDR2 reads SVGAGI. Here the CDR3 reads CASSPGHLKRNTGELFF. The CDR3 DNA sequence: TGTGCCAGCAGTCCGGGACACCTGAAAAGGAACACCGGGGAGCTGTTTTTT.

This clonotype has more than one count but fewer than ten. The chain has TRBV4-1 and TRBJ1-5, with a tentative D call TRBD1 (5 bases). Looked up from germline, CDR1 is MGHRA and CDR2 is YSYEKL. The CDR3 spans 15 residues. Trimming removed 1 base at V and 2 bases at J, with 9 bases between. The CDR3 here is CASSQGVQGNQPQHF. DNA of the CDR3: TGCGCCAGCAGCCAAGGGGTACAGGGCAATCAGCCCCAGCATTTT.

The sample holds many counts of this clonotype. Here the CDR3 reads CASSLLGSGELFF. CDR3 nucleotide sequence: TGCGCCAGCAGCTTGCTGGGGTCCGGGGAGCTGTTTTTT. This rearrangement joins TRBV5-1 to TRBJ2-2, with D uncertain. The CDR3 has 13 amino acids. The V end lost 1 base, the J end lost 6 bases, and 7 bases lay between the germline ends. Germline V gives CDR1 SGHRS, CDR2 YFSETQ.

This clonotype has more than one count but fewer than ten. The chain combines TRBV27 with TRBJ2-2, with D possibly matching TRBD2 (6 bases). The V end lost 6 bases, the J end lost 5 bases, and 16 bases lay between the germline ends. CDR3 length: 15 amino acids. Per the germline V gene, CDR1 is MNHEY and CDR2 is SMNVEV (reference sequence). The CDR3 loop is CASRPQVGGTGELFF. In DNA, the CDR3 is TGTGCCAGCAGACCCCAAGTTGGGGGGACCGGGGAGCTGTTTTTT.

This sequence joins TRBV7-8 and TRBJ2-7; D is undetermined. Germline V gene lookup returns CDR1 SGHVS and CDR2 FQNEAQ. The CDR3 is 14 residues long. V shed 1 base and J shed 2 bases, with 9 bases lying between them. The CDR3 region is CASSLGGKPYEQYF. CDR3 nucleotide sequence: TGTGCCAGCAGCTTAGGGGGTAAGCCCTACGAGCAGTACTTC.

This clonotype was detected many times. The chain links TRBV4-1 to TRBJ2-7; 8 bases are shared with TRBD1. The CDR3 is 18 amino acids. CDR1 and CDR2 (germline): MGHRA, YSYEKL. Trimming cost V 2 bases and J 4 bases; bases outside gene matches: 16. DNA for the CDR3: TGCGCCAGCAGCCAATTCCGGGACAGGCACCCGATGGCTTACGAGCAGTACTTC. Its translation is CASSQFRDRHPMAYEQYF.

This clonotype turned up a few times. This chain joins TRBV11-1 and TRBJ2-7, with D possibly TRBD2 on 6 matching bases. This CDR3 comprises 14 residues. CDR1 and CDR2 (germline): SGHAT, FQDESV (reference sequence). Trimming removed 5 bases at V and 0 bases at J, with 11 bases between. CDR3 protein: CASSTGLLSYEQYF. The CDR3, as DNA: TGTGCCAGCAGCACAGGACTACTCTCCTACGAGCAGTACTTC.